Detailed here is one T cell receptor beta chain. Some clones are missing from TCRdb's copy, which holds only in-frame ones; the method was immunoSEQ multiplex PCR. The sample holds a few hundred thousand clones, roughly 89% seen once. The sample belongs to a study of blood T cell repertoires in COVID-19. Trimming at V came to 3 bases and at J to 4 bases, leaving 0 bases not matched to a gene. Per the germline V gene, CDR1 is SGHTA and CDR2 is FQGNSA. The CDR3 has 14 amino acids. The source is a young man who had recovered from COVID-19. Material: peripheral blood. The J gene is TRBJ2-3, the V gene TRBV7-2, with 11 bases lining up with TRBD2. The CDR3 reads CASSFSGGADTQYF. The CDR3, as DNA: TGTGCCAGCAGCTTTAGCGGGGGGGCAGATACGCAGTATTTT.